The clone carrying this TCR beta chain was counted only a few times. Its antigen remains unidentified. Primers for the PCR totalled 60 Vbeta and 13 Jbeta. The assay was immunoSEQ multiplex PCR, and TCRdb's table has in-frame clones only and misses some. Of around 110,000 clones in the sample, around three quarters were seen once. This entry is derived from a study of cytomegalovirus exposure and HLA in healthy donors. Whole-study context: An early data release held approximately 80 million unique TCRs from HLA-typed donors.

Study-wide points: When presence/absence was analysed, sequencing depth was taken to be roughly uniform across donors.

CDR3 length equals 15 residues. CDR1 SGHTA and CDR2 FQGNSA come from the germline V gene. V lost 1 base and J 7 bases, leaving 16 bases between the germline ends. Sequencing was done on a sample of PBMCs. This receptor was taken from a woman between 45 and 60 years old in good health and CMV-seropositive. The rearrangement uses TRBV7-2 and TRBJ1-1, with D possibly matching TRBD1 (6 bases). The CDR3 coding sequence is TGTGCCAGCAGCTTAGGTGAGGGGGTTCATGGTGAAGCTTTCTTT. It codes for CASSLGEGVHGEAFF. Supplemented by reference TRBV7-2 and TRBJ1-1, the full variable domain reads GAGVSQSPSNKVTEKGKDVELRCDPISGHTALYWYRQSLGQGLEFLIYFQGNSAPDKSGLPSDRFSAERTGGSVSTLTIQRTQQEDSAVYLCASSLGEGVHGEAFFGQGTRLTVV.